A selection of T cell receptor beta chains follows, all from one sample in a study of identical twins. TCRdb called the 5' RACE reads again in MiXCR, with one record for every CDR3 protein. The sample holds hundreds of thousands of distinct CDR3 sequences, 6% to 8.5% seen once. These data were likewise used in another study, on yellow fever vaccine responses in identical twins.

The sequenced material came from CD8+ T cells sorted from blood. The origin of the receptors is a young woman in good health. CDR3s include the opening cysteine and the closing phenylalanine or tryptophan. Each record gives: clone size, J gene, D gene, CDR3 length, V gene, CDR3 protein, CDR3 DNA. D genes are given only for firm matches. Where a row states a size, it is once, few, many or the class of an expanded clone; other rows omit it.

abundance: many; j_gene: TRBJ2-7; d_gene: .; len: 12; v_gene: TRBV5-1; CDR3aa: CASQGSSYEQYF; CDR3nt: TGCGCCAGTCAGGGGAGCTCCTACGAGCAGTACTTC
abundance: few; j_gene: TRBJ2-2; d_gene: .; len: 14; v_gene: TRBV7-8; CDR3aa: CASTPGAGTGELFF; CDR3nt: TGTGCCAGCACTCCGGGGGCGGGCACCGGGGAGCTGTTTTTT
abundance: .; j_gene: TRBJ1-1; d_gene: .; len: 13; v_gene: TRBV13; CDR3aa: CASSFLRNTEAFF; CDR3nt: TGTGCCAGCAGCTTTTTGCGGAACACTGAAGCTTTCTTT
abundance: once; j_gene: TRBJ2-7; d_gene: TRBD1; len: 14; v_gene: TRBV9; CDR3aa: CASSTGDRPYEQYF; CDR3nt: TGTGCCAGCAGCACCGGGGACAGACCCTACGAGCAGTACTTC
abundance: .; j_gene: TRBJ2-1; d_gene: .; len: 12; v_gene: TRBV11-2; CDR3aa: CASHSGGQRQFF; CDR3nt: TGTGCCAGCCATTCGGGGGGACAAAGGCAGTTCTTC
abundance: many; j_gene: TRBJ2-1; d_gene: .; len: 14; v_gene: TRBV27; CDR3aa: CASSESSAYNEQFF; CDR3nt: TGTGCCAGCAGTGAATCTAGCGCTTACAATGAGCAGTTCTTC
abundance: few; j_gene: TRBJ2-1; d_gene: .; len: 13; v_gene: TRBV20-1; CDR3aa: CSASGISYNEQFF; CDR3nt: TGCAGTGCTAGCGGTATCTCCTACAATGAGCAGTTCTTC
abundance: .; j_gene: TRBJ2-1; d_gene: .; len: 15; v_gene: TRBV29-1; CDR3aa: CSGDGTSTNYNEQFF; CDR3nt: TGCAGCGGGGACGGAACCTCCACCAACTACAATGAGCAGTTCTTC
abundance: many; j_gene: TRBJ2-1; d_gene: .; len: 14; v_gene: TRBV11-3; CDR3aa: CASSLGGPYNEQFF; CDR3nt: TGTGCCAGCAGCTTAGGAGGGCCCTACAATGAGCAGTTCTTC
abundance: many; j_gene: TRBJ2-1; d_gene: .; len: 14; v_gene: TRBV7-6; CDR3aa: CASSLAGELNEQFF; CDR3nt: TGTGCCAGCAGCTTAGCGGGGGAGTTGAATGAGCAGTTCTTC
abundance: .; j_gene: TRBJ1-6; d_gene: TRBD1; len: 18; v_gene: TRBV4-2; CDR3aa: CASSQDWDRVSYNSPLHF; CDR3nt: TGTGCCAGCAGCCAAGATTGGGACAGGGTTAGCTATAATTCACCCCTCCACTTT
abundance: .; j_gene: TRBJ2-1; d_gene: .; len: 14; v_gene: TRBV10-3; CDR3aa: CAISEQSQGHEQFF; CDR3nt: TGTGCCATCAGTGAACAATCCCAGGGTCATGAGCAGTTCTTC
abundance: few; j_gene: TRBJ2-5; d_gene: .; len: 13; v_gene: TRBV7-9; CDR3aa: CASSFRTEETQYF; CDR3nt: TGTGCCAGCAGCTTTCGGACAGAAGAGACCCAGTACTTC
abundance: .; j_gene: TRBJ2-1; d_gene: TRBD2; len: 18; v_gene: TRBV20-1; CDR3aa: CSATSGTSAKSSYNEQFF; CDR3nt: TGCAGTGCAACATCCGGGACTAGCGCCAAAAGCTCCTACAATGAGCAGTTCTTC
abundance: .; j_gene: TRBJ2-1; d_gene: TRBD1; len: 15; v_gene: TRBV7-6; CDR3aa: CASSLRDRGTNEQFF; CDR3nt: TGTGCCAGCAGCTTAAGGGACAGGGGGACCAATGAGCAGTTCTTC
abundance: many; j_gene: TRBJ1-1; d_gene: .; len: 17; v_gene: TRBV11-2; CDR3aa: CASSRTGLGSMNTEAFF; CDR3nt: TGTGCCAGCAGTCGTACAGGGCTAGGGAGTATGAACACTGAAGCTTTCTTT
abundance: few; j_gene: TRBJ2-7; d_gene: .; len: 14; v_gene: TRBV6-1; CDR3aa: CATARTASSYEQYF; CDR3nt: TGTGCCACCGCCCGGACTGCCTCCTCCTACGAGCAGTACTTC
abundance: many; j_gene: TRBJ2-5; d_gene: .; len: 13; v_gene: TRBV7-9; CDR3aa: CASSLSAGETQYF; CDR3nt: TGTGCCAGCAGCTTATCGGCGGGGGAGACCCAGTACTTC
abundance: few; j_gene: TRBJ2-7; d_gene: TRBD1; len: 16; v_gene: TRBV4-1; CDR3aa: CASSQETTGAAYEQYF; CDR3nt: TGCGCCAGCAGCCAAGAAACGACAGGGGCGGCCTACGAGCAGTACTTC
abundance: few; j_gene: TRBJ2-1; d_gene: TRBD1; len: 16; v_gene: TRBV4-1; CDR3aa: CASSQERTGGVDEQFF; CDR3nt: TGCGCCAGCAGCCAAGAAAGGACAGGGGGGGTTGATGAGCAGTTCTTC
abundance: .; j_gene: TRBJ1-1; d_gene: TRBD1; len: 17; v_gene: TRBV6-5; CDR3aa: CASSYSRTGSSHTEAFF; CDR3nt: TGTGCCAGCAGTTACTCGAGGACAGGGTCGTCTCACACTGAAGCTTTCTTT
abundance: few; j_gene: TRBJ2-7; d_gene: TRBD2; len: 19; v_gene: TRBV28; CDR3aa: CASFPAETSPDGRKYEQYF; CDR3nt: TGTGCCAGCTTCCCAGCCGAGACTAGCCCCGATGGCAGGAAATACGAGCAGTACTTC
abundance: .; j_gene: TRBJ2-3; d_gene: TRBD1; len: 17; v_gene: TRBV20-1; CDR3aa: CSARGPGTGASTDTQYF; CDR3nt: TGCAGTGCTAGAGGGCCGGGGACAGGGGCGAGCACAGATACGCAGTATTTT
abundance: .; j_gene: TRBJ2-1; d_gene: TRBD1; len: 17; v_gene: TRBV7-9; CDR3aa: CASSPYPSGGFPNEQFF; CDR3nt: TGTGCCAGCAGCCCTTATCCCTCAGGGGGCTTTCCCAATGAGCAGTTCTTC
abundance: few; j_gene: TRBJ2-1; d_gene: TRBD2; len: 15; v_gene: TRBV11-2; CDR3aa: CASSPRTSGSNEQFF; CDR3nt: TGTGCCAGCAGCCCAAGGACTAGCGGGAGCAATGAGCAGTTCTTC
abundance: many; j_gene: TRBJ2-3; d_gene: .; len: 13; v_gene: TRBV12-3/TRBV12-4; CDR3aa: CASSLKPTDTQYF; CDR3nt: TGTGCCAGCAGCCTTAAGCCCACAGATACGCAGTATTTT
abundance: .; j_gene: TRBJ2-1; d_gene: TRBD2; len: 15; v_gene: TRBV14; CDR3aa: CASSSLAGGKNEQFF; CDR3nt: TGTGCCAGCAGCTCTCTAGCGGGGGGAAAAAATGAGCAGTTCTTC
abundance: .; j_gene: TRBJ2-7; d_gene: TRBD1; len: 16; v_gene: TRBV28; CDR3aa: CASSFADRAPLGEQYF; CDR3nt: TGTGCCAGCAGTTTTGCGGACAGGGCCCCTCTGGGCGAGCAGTACTTC
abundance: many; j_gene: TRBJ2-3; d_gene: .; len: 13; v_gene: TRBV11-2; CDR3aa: CASSLDTGDTQYF; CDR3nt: TGTGCCAGCAGCTTAGATACTGGAGATACGCAGTATTTT
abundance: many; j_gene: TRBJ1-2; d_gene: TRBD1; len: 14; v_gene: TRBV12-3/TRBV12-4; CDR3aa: CASSLGTDYYGYTF; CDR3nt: TGTGCCAGCAGTTTGGGGACAGACTACTATGGCTACACCTTC
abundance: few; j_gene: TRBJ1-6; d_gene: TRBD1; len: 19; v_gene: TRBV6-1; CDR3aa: CASSGEGQGKRSYNSPLHF; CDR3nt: TGTGCCAGCAGTGGGGAGGGACAGGGGAAGAGGTCCTATAATTCACCCCTCCACTTT
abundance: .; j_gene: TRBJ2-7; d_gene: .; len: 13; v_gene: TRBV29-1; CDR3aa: CSVEEGQTYEQYF; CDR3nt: TGCAGCGTTGAGGAGGGTCAGACCTACGAGCAGTACTTC
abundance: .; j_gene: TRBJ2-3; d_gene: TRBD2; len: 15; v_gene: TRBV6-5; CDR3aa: CASSYGGGAGDTQYF; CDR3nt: TGTGCCAGCAGTTACGGCGGGGGGGCGGGAGATACGCAGTATTTT
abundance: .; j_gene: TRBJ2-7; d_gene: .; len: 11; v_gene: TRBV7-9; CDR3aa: CASLSVGEQYF; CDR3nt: TGTGCCAGCCTGTCGGTTGGGGAGCAGTACTTC
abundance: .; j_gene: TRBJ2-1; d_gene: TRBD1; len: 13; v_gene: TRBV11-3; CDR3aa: CASSSGTANEQFF; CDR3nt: TGTGCCAGCAGCTCCGGGACAGCCAATGAGCAGTTCTTC
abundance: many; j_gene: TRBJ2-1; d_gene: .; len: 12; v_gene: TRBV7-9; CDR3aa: CASSPRVDEQFF; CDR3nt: TGTGCCAGCAGCCCCAGGGTTGATGAGCAGTTCTTC
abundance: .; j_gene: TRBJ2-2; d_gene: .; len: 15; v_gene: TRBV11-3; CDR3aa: CASSLLYRETGELFF; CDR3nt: TGTGCCAGCAGCTTATTGTACAGGGAAACCGGGGAGCTGTTTTTT
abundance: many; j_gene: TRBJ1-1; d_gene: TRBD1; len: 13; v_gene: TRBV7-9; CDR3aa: CASSLQGATEAFF; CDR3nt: TGTGCCAGCAGTCTACAGGGGGCCACTGAAGCTTTCTTT
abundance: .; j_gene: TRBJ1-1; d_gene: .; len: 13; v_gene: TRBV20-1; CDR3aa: CSAPTQMNTEAFF; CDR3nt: TGCAGTGCTCCCACACAGATGAACACTGAAGCTTTCTTT
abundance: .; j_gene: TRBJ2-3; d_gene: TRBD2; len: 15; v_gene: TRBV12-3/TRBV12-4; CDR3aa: CASSPGGSSTDTQYF; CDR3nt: TGTGCCAGCAGTCCGGGGGGGAGTAGCACAGATACGCAGTATTTT
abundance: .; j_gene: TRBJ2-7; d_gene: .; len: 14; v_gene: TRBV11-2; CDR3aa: CASSTSAGSYEQYF; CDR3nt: TGTGCCAGCAGCACCTCGGCAGGATCCTACGAGCAGTACTTC
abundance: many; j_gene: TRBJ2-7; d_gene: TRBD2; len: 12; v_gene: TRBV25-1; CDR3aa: CASSDGGYEQYF; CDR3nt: TGTGCCAGCAGTGACGGGGGGTACGAGCAGTACTTC
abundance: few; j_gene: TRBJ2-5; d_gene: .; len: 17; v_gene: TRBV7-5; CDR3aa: CISVSEAATSGGETQYF; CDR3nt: .
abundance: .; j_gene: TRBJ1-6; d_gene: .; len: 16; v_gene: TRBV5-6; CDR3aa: CASSSPIMGVESPLHF; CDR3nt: TGTGCCAGCAGCTCCCCGATTATGGGGGTTGAATCACCCCTCCACTTT
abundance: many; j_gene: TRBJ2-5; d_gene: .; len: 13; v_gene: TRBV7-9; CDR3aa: CASSLVSEETQYF; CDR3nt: TGTGCCAGCAGCTTAGTATCCGAAGAGACCCAGTACTTC
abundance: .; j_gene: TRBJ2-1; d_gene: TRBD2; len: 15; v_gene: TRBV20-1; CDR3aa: CSARKLAASYNEQFF; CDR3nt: TGCAGTGCTAGGAAGCTAGCGGCGTCCTACAATGAGCAGTTCTTC
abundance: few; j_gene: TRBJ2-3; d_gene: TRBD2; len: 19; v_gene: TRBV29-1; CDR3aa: CSVEDPLAGAAHVAGTQYF; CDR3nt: TGCAGCGTTGAAGATCCTCTAGCGGGAGCTGCCCACGTCGCGGGTACGCAGTATTTT
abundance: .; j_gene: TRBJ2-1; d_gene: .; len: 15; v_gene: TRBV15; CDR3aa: CATSRVRQGNNEQFF; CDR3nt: TGTGCCACCAGCAGAGTACGCCAGGGGAACAATGAGCAGTTCTTC
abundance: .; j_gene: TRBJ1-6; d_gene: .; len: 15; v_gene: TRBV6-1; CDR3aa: CASTELVEGSPPLHF; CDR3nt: TGTGCCAGCACCGAGCTGGTCGAGGGAAGTCCACCCCTCCACTTT
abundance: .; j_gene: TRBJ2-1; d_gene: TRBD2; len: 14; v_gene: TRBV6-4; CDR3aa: CASSVAGGPSEQFF; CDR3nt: TGTGCCAGCAGTGTTGCGGGGGGGCCGAGTGAGCAGTTCTTC
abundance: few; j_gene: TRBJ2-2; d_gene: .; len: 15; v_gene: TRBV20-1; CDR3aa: CSARSGQENTGELFF; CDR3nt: TGCAGTGCTAGATCCGGCCAGGAGAACACCGGGGAGCTGTTTTTT
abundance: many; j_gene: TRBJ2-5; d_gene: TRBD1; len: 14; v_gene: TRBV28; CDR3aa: CASSLGQIQETQYF; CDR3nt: TGCGCCAGCAGCTTGGGACAGATCCAAGAGACCCAGTACTTC